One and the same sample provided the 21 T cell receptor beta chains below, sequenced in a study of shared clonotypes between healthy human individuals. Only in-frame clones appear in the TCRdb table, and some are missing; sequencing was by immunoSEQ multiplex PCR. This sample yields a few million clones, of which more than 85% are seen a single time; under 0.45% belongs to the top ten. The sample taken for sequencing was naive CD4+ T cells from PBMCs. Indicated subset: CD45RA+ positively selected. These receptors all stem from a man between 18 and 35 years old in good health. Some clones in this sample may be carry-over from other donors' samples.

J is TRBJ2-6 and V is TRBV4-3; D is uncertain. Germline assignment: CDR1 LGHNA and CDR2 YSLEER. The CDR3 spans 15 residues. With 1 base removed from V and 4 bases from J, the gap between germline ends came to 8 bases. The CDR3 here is CASSQVTLGANVLTF. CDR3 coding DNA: TGCGCCAGCAGCCAAGTGACTCTCGGGGCCAACGTCCTGACTTTC.

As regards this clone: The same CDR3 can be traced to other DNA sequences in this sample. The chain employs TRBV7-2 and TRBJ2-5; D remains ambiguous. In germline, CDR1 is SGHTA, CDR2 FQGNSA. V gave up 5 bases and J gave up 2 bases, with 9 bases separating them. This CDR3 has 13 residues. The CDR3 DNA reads TGTGCCAGCAGCAGAGCAAGTCAAGAGACCCAGTACTTC. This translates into CASSRASQETQYF. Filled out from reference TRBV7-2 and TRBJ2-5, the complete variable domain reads GAGVSQSPSNKVTEKGKDVELRCDPISGHTALYWYRQSLGQGLEFLIYFQGNSAPDKSGLPSDRFSAERTGGSVSTLTIQRTQQEDSAVYLCASSRASQETQYFGPGTRLLVL.

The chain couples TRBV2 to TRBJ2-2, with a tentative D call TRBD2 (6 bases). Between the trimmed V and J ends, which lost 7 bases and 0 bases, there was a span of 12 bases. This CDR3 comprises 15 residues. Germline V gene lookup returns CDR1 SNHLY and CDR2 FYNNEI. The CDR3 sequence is CASTTAGPNTGELFF. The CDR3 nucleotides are TGTGCCAGCACCACCGCGGGACCGAACACCGGGGAGCTGTTTTTT.

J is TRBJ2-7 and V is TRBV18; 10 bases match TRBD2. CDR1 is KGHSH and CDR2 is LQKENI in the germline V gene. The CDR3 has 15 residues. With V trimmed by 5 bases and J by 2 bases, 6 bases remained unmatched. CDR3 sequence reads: CASSASSGSPYEQYF. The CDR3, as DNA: TGTGCCAGCTCAGCTTCTAGCGGGAGTCCCTACGAGCAGTACTTC.

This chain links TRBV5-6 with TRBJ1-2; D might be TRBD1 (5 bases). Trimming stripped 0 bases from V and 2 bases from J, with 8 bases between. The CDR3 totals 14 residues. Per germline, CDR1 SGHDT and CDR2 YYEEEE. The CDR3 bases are TGTGCCAGCAGCTTGGGGTACAGGAACTATGGCTACACCTTC. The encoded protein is CASSLGYRNYGYTF.

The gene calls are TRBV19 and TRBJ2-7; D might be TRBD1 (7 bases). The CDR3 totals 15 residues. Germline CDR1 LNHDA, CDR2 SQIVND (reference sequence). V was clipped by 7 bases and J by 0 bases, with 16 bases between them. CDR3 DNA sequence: TGTGCCAGTAAATCCGGGCGGGACAGCTCCTACGAGCAGTACTTC. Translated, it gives CASKSGRDSSYEQYF.

For the CDR3, the DNA is TGTGCCAGCAGCCTCCTTTTATGGTACGAGCAGTACTTC. Encoded protein: CASSLLLWYEQYF. The chain joins TRBV6-6 to TRBJ2-7; D is undetermined. The V gene's germline CDR1 is MNHNY and CDR2 SVGAGI (reference sequence). The CDR3 loop spans 13 amino acids. V lost 6 bases to trimming and J lost 4 bases, with 13 bases between them.

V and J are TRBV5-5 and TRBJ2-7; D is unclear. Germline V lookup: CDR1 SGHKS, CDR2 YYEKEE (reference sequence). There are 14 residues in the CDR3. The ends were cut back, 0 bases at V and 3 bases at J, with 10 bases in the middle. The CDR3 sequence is CASSLASPDYEQYF. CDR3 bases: TGTGCCAGCAGCTTGGCGTCCCCGGACTACGAGCAGTACTTC. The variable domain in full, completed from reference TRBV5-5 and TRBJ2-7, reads DAGVTQSPTHLIKTRGQQVTLRCSPISGHKSVSWYQQVLGQGPQFIFQYYEKEERGRGNFPDRFSARQFPNYSSELNVNALLLGDSALYLCASSLASPDYEQYFGPGTRLTVT.

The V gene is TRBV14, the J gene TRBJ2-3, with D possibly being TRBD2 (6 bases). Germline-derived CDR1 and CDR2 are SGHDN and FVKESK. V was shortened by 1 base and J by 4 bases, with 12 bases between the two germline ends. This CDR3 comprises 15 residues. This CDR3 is CASSQGLGESDTQYF. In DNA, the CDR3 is TGTGCCAGCAGCCAAGGACTAGGAGAATCAGATACGCAGTATTTT.

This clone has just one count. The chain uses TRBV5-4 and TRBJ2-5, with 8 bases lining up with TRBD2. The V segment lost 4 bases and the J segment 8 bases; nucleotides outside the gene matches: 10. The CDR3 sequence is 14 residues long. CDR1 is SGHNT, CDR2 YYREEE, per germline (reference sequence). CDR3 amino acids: CASSTGGAATTQYF. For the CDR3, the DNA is TGTGCCAGCAGCACGGGGGGGGCAGCTACTACCCAGTACTTC. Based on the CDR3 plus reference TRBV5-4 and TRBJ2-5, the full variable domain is ETGVTQSPTHLIKTRGQQVTLRCSSQSGHNTVSWYQQALGQGPQFIFQYYREEENGRGNFPPRFSGLQFPNYSSELNVNALELDDSALYLCASSTGGAATTQYFGPGTRLLVL.

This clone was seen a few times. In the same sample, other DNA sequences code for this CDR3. CDR3 sequence reads: CASSFSSGSYNEQFF. The CDR3 DNA sequence: TGTGCCAGCAGCTTCTCTAGCGGGTCCTACAATGAGCAGTTCTTC. V usage is TRBV7-2 and J usage is TRBJ2-1, with TRBD2 matching over 8 bases. Germline V gene lookup returns CDR1 SGHTA and CDR2 FQGNSA. This CDR3 has 15 amino acids. The junction had 2 bases not matched to a gene; V was cut back by 3 bases and J by 1 base.

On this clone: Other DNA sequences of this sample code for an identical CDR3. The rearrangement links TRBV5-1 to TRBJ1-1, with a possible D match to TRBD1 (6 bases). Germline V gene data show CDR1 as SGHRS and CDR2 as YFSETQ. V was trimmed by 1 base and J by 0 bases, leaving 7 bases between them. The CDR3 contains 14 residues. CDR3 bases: TGCGCCAGCAGCTTGCAGGGGATGAACACTGAAGCTTTCTTT. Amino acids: CASSLQGMNTEAFF.

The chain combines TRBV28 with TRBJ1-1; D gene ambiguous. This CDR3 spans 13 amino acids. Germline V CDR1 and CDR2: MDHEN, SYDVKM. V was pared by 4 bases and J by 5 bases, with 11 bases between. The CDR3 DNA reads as TGTGCCAGCAGTTCCCCCCATGGTACTGAAGCTTTCTTT. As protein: CASSSPHGTEAFF.

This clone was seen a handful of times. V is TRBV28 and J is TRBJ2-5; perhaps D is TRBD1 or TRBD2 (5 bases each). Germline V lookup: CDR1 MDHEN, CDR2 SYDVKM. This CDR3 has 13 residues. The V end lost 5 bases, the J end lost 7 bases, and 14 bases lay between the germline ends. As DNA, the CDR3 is TGTGCCAGCAGTCCCGGGACGAGGAGGACCCAGTACTTC. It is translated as CASSPGTRRTQYF.

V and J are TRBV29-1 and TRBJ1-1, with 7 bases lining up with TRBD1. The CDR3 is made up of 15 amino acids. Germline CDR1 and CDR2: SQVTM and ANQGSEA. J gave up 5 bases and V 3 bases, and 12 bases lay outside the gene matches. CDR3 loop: CSVDPSTGAWTEAFF. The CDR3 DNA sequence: TGCAGCGTTGATCCTTCAACAGGGGCCTGGACTGAAGCTTTCTTT.

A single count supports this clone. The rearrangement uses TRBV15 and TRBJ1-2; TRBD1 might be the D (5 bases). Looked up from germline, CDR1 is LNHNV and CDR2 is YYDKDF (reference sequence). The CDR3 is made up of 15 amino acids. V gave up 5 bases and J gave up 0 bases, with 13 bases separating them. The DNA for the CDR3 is TGTGCCACCAGCGAGGGGAGGGGCCCTAACTATGGCTACACCTTC. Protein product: CATSEGRGPNYGYTF.

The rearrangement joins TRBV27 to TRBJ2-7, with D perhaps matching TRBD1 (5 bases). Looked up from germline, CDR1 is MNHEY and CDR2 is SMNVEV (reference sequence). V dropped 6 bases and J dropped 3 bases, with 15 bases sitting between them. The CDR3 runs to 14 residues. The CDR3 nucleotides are TGTGCCAGCAGCTACGGGCAGGGTAACTACGAGCAGTACTTC. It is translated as CASSYGQGNYEQYF.

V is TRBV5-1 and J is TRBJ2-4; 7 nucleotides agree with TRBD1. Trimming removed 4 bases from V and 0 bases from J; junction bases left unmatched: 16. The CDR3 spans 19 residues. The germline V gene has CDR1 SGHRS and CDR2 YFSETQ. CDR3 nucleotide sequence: TGCGCCAGCAGCCACCGAGGGGACAGCATATCGCTAGCCAAAAACATTCAGTACTTC. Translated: CASSHRGDSISLAKNIQYF.

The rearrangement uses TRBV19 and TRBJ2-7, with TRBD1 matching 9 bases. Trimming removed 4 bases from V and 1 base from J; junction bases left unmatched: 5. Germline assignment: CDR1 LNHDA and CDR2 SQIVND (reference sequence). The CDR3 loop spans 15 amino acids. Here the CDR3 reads CASSRAGQGSYEQYF. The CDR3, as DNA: TGTGCCAGTAGTAGAGCGGGACAGGGATCCTACGAGCAGTACTTC.

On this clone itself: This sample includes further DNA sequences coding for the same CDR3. The CDR3, as DNA: TGTGCCAGCAGCGCGCAGGGGGCCTCCTACGAGCAGTACTTC. Translation: CASSAQGASYEQYF. The J gene is TRBJ2-7, the V gene TRBV9; TRBD1 matches at 8 bases. In germline, CDR1 is SGDLS, CDR2 YYNGEE. This CDR3 region has 14 residues. The J segment lost 0 bases and the V segment lost 3 bases, leaving 2 bases of the junction unmatched. The entire variable domain, with the rest obtained from reference TRBV9 and TRBJ2-7, is as follows: DSGVTQTPKHLITATGQRVTLRCSPRSGDLSVYWYQQSLDQGLQFLIQYYNGEERAKGNILERFSAQQFPDLHSELNLSSLELGDSALYFCASSAQGASYEQYFGPGTRLTVT.

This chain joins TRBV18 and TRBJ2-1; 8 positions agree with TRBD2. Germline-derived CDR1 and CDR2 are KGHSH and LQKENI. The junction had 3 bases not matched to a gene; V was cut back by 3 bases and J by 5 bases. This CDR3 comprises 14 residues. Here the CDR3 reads CASSPRSGDNEQFF. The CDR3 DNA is TGTGCCAGCTCACCCCGTAGCGGGGACAATGAGCAGTTCTTC. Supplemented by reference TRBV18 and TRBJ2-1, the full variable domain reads NAGVMQNPRHLVRRRGQEARLRCSPMKGHSHVYWYRQLPEEGLKFMVYLQKENIIDESGMPKERFSAEFPKEGPSILRIQQVVRGDSAAYFCASSPRSGDNEQFFGPGTRLTVL.